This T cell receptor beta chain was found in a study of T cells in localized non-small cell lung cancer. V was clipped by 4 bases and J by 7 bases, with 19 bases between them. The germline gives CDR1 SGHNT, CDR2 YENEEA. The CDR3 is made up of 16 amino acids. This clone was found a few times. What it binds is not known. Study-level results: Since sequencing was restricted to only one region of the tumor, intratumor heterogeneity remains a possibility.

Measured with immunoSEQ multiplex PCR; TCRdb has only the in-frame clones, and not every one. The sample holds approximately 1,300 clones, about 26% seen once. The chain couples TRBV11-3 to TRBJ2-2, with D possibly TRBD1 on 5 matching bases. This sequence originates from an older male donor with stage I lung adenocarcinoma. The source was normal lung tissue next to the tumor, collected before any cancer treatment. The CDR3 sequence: CASSSSGRRASGELFF. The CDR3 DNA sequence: TGTGCCAGCAGCTCCAGTGGGCGCAGGGCGAGCGGGGAGCTGTTTTTT.